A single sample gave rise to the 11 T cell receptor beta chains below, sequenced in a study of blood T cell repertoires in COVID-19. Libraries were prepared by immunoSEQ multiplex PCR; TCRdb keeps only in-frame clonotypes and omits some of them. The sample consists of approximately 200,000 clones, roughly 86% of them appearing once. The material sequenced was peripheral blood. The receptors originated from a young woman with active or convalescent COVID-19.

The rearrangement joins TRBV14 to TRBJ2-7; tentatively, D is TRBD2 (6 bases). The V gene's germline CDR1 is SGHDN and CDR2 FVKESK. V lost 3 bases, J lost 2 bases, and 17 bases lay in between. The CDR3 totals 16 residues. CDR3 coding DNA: TGTGCCAGCAGCCATACAGGACTACCAACAACCTACGAGCAGTACTTC. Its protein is CASSHTGLPTTYEQYF. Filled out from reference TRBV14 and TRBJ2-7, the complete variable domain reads EAGVTQFPSHSVIEKGQTVTLRCDPISGHDNLYWYRRVMGKEIKFLLHFVKESKQDESGMPNNRFLAERTGGTYSTLKVQPAELEDSGVYFCASSHTGLPTTYEQYFGPGTRLTVT.

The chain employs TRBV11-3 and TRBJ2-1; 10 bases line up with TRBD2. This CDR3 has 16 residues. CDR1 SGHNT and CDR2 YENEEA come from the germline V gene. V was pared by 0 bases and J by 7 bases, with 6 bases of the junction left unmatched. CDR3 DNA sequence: TGTGCCAGCAGCTTAGACCTTCTAGCGGGGGAAAATGAGCAGTTCTTC. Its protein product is CASSLDLLAGENEQFF.

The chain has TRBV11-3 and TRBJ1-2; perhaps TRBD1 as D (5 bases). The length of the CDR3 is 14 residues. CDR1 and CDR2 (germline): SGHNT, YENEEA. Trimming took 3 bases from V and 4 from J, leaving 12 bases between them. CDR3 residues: CASSFGGTGYGYTF. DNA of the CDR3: TGTGCCAGCAGCTTCGGGGGGACTGGCTATGGCTACACCTTC.

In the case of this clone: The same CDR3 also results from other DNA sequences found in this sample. This CDR3 is CASSQGLNTEAFF. The CDR3 region has the DNA TGTGCCAGCAGTCAGGGGTTGAACACTGAAGCTTTCTTT. The rearrangement uses TRBV12-3 or TRBV12-4 and TRBJ1-1, with a tentative D call TRBD1 (6 bases). The V and J ends lost 5 bases and 0 bases respectively, with 7 bases between them. This CDR3 has 13 residues.

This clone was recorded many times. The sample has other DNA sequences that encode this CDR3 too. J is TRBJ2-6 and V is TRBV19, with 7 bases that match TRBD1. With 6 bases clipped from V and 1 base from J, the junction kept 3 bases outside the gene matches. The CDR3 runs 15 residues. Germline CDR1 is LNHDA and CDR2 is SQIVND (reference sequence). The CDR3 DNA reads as TGTGCCAGTAGAAGACAGGGTTCTGGGGCCAACGTCCTGACTTTC. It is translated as CASRRQGSGANVLTF.

The CDR3 spells CASSMTGLLDSPLHF. The CDR3 region has the DNA TGTGCCAGTAGTATGACCGGACTCCTCGATTCACCCCTCCACTTT. J is TRBJ1-6 and V is TRBV19; D call uncertain. V was trimmed by 3 bases and J by 8 bases, leaving 14 bases between them. Germline CDR1 LNHDA, CDR2 SQIVND (reference sequence). This CDR3 has 15 residues.

The CDR3 region is CAWNRGNQPQHF. The CDR3 DNA sequence: TGTGCCTGGAACAGGGGGAATCAGCCCCAGCATTTT. The chain is built from TRBV30 and TRBJ1-5, with 8 bases that match TRBD1. Trimming cost V 4 bases and J 4 bases; bases outside gene matches: 0. Germline CDR1 GTSNPN, CDR2 SVGIG (reference sequence). This CDR3 spans 12 amino acids. The whole variable domain, filled in from reference TRBV30 and TRBJ1-5, reads SQTIHQWPATLVQPVGSPLSLECTVEGTSNPNLYWYRQAAGRGLQLLFYSVGIGQISSEVPQNLSASRPQDRQFILSSKKLLLSDSGFYLCAWNRGNQPQHFGDGTRLSIL.

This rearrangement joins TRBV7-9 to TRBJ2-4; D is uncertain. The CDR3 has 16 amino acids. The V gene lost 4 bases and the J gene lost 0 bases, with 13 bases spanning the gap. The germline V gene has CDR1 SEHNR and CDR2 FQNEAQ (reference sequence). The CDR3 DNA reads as TGTGCCAGCAGCTCAAGTGGCTCTCTAGCCAAAAACATTCAGTACTTC. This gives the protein CASSSSGSLAKNIQYF.

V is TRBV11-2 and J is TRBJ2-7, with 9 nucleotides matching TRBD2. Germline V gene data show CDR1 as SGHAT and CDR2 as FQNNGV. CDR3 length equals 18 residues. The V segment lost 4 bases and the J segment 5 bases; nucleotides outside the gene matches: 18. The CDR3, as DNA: TGTGCCAGCAGCTCTAGACAAGGGACTAGCCGGGAGATAAACGAGCAGTACTTC. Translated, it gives CASSSRQGTSREINEQYF.

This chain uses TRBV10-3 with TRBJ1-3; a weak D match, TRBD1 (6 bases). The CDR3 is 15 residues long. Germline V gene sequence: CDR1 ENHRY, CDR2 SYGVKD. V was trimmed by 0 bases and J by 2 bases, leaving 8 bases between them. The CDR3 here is CAISESGATGNTIYF. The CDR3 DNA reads TGTGCCATCAGTGAGTCGGGGGCGACTGGAAACACCATATATTTT.

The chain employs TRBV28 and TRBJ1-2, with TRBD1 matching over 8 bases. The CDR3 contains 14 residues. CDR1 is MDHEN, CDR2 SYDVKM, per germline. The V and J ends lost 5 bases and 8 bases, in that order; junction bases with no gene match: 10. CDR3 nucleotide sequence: TGTGCCAGCAGTATGGACAGGGAAGTCTTCGGCTACACCTTC. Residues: CASSMDREVFGYTF.